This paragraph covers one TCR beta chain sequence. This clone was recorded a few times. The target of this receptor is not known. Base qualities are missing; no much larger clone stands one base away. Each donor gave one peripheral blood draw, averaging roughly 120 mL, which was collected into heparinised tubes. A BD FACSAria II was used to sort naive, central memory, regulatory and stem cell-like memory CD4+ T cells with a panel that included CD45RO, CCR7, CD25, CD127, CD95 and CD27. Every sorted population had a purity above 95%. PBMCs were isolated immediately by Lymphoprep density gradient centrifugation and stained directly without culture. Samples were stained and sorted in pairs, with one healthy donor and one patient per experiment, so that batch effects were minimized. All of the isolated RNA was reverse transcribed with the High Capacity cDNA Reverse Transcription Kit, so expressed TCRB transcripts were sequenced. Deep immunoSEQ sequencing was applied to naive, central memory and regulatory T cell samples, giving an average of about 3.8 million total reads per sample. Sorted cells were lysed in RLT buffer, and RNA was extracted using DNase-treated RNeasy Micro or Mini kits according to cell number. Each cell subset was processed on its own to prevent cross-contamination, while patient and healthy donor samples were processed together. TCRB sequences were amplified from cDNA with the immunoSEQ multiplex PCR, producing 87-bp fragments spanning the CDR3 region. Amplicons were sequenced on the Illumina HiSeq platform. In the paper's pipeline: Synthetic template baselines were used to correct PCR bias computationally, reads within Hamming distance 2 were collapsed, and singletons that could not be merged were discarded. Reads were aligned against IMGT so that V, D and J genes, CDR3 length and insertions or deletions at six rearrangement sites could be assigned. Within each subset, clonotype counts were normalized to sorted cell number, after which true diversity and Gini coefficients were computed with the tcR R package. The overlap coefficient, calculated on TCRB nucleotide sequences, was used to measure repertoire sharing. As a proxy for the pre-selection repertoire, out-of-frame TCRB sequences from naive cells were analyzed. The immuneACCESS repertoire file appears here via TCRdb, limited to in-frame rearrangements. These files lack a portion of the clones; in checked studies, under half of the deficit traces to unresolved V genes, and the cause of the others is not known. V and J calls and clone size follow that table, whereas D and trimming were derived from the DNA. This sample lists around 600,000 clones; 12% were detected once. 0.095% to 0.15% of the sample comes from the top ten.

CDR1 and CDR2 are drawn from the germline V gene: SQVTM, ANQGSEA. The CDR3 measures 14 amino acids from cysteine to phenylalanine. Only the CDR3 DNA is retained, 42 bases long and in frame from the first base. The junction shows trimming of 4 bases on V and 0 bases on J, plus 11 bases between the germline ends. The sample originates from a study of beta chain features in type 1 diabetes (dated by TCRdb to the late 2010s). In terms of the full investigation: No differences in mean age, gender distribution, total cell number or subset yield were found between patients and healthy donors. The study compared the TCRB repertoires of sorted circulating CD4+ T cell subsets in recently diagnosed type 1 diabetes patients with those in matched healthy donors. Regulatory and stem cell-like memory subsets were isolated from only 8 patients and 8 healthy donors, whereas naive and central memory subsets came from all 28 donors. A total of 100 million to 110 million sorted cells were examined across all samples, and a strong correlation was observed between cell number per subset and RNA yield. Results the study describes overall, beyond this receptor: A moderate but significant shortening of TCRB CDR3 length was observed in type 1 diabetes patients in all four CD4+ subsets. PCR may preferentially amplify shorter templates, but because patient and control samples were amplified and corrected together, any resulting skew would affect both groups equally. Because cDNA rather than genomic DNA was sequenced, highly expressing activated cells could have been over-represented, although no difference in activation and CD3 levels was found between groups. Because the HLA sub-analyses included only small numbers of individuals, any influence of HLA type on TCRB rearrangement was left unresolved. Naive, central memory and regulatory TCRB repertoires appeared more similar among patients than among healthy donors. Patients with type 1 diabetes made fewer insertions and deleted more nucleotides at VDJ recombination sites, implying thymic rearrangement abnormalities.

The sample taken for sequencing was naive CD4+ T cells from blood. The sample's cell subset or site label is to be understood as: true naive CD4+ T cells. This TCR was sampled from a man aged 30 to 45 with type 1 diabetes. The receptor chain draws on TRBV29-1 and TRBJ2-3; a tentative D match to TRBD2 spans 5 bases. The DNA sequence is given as TGCAGCGTTGCGGCGGAGGCTAGCACAGATACGCAGTATTTT. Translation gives CSVAAEASTDTQYF.